This T cell receptor beta chain was recovered during a study of beta chain features in type 1 diabetes. In the study overall: Healthy donors, compared against patients, showed similar age, gender and cell yields. Whole-study results and caveats: TCRB CDR3s from Type 1 diabetes patients were moderately but significantly shorter in all four CD4+ subsets.

Each population that was sorted was more than 98% pure. Turning to this clone: What it binds is unknown.

What was sequenced were expressed TCRB transcripts, since all of the isolated RNA had been reverse transcribed. Repertoires were generated with immunoSEQ multiplex PCR, while TCRdb's copy carries only in-frame clones and drops some. The profile shows about 360,000 clones, approximately 12% of them singletons. This CDR3 has 13 amino acids. Germline CDR1 and CDR2: SEHNR and FQNEAQ (reference sequence). V shed 4 bases and J shed 8 bases, with 11 bases lying between them. What was sequenced was naive CD4+ T cells from blood. The receptor comes from a woman under 30 with type 1 diabetes. The chain combines TRBV7-9 with TRBJ1-4, with a weak D call TRBD1 (5 bases). The CDR3 nucleotides read TGTGCCAGCAGCTGGGGGGTCGGGGAAAAACTGTTTTTT. Translated: CASSWGVGEKLFF.